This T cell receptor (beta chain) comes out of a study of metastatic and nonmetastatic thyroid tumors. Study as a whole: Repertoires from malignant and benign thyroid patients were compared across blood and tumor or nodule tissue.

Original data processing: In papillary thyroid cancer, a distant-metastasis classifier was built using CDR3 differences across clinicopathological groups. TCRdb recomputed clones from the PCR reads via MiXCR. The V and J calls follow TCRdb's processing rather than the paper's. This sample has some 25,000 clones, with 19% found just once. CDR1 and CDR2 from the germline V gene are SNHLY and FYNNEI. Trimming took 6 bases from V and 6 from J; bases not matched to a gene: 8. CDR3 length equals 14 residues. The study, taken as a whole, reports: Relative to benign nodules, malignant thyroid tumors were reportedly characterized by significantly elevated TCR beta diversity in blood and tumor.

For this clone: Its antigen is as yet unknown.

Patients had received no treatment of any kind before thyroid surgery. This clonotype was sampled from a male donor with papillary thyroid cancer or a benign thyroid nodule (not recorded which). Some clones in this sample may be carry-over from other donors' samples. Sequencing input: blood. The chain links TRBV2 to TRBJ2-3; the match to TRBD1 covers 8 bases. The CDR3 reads CASSRDRMVDTQYF. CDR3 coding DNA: TGTGCCAGCAGCCGGGACAGGATGGTGGATACGCAGTATTTT. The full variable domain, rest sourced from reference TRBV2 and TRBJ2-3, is EPEVTQTPSHQVTQMGQEVILRCVPISNHLYFYWYRQILGQKVEFLVSFYNNEISEKSEIFDDQFSVERPDGSNFTLKIRSTKLEDSAMYFCASSRDRMVDTQYFGPGTRLTVL.